This T cell receptor beta chain was observed in a study of tumor and adjacent non-tumor tissue in lung cancer. Three rounds of nested PCR, following a modified ARM-PCR protocol, produced the TCRbeta library. TCRdb ran MiXCR on the multiplex PCR reads and lists one entry per CDR3 protein. The profile covers around 74,000 distinct CDR3 sequences, with approximately 71% appearing a single time and roughly 12% taken by the ten largest. The template was RNA from unsorted bulk tissue. This CDR3 region has 16 residues. The germline V gene encodes CDR1 MNHEY and CDR2 SVGAGI. V was cut by 0 bases and J by 12 bases, with 23 bases left in between.

The receptor was derived from a woman in her 70s with non-small cell lung cancer. The sequencing input was lung tumor tissue. The chain employs TRBV6-5 and TRBJ2-5; a weak D match, TRBD2 (7 bases). The CDR3 region has the DNA TGTGCCAGCAGTTACTCGCTTGGGGAGGGGGAGGAGTCCAAGTACTTC. Translated, it gives CASSYSLGEGEESKYF.